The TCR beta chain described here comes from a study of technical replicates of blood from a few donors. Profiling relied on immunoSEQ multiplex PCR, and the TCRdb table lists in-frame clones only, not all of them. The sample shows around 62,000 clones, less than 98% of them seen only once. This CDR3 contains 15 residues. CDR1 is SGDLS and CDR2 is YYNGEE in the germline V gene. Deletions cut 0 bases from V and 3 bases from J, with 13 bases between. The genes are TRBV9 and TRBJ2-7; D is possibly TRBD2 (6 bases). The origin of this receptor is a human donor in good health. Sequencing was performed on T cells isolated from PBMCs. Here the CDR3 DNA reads TGTGCCAGCAGCGTAGGGGGGGTGGCAGACTACGAGCAGTACTTC. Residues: CASSVGGVADYEQYF. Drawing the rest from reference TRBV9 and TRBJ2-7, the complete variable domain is DSGVTQTPKHLITATGQRVTLRCSPRSGDLSVYWYQQSLDQGLQFLIQYYNGEERAKGNILERFSAQQFPDLHSELNLSSLELGDSALYFCASSVGGVADYEQYFGPGTRLTVT.